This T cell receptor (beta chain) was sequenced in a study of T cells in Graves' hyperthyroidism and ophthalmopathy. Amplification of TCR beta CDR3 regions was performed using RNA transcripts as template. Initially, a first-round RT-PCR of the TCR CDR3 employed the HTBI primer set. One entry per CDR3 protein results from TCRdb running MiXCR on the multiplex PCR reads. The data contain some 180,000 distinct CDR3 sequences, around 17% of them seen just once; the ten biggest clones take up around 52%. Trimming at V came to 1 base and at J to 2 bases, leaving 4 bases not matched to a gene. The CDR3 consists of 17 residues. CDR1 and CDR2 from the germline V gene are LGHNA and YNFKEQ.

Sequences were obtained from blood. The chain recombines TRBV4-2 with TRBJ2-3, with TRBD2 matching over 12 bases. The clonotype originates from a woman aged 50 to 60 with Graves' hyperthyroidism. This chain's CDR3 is CASSQGGLAGITDTQYF. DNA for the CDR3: TGTGCCAGCAGCCAAGGTGGACTAGCGGGGATCACAGATACGCAGTATTTT.